The 12 T cell receptor beta chains given below trace back to one sample, sequenced in a study of blood T cell repertoires in COVID-19. TCRdb keeps only in-frame clones here, not all; method: immunoSEQ multiplex PCR. This table holds approximately 300,000 clones, roughly 89% found once. Sequencing used PBMCs or T cells enriched from blood (not recorded which). Receptors originate from a man in his 60s who had recovered from COVID-19.

V usage is TRBV5-1 and J usage is TRBJ1-4; D is perhaps TRBD1 (6 bases). The germline V gene has CDR1 SGHRS and CDR2 YFSETQ. Trimming cost V 4 bases and J 0 bases, with 10 bases left between them. The CDR3 covers 15 residues. CDR3 in amino acids: CASSGQFATNEKLFF. CDR3 nucleotides: TGCGCCAGCAGCGGACAGTTTGCAACTAATGAAAAACTGTTTTTT.

This clone occurred once. The chain's CDR3 is CASSVDRQGASGYTF. The CDR3 DNA reads as TGTGCCAGCAGCGTAGACCGTCAGGGGGCATCCGGCTACACCTTC. V usage is TRBV9 and J usage is TRBJ1-2; 8 nucleotides align to TRBD1. Trimming removed 0 bases from V and 8 bases from J; junction bases left unmatched: 9. Germline CDR1 and CDR2: SGDLS and YYNGEE. The CDR3 sequence is 15 residues long.

This rearrangement joins TRBV29-1 to TRBJ2-7, with TRBD1 matching 8 bases. The length of the CDR3 is 13 residues. CDR1 is SQVTM and CDR2 is ANQGSEA in the germline V gene. The junction had 7 bases not matched to a gene; V was cut back by 7 bases and J by 2 bases. Here the CDR3 reads CSGRDRRTYEQYF. The CDR3 coding sequence is TGCAGCGGCCGGGACAGGAGGACCTACGAGCAGTACTTC.

The V call is TRBV5-1, the J call TRBJ1-2; D remains unclear. Germline lookup yields CDR1 SGHRS and CDR2 YFSETQ. The CDR3 length is 15 residues. Trimming stripped 3 bases from V and 4 bases from J, with 16 bases between. The DNA for the CDR3 is TGCGCCAGCAGCTCTTCTGAAATAGATCTCTATGGCTACACCTTC. It translates to CASSSSEIDLYGYTF.

The V call is TRBV24-1, the J call TRBJ1-1; the D is unclear. In germline, CDR1 is KGHDR, CDR2 SFDVKD. This CDR3 region has 12 residues. The V end lost 4 bases, the J end lost 11 bases, and 13 bases lay between the germline ends. CDR3 protein: CATSDPDSYAFF. The CDR3 DNA reads TGTGCCACCAGTGACCCCGACTCCTACGCTTTCTTT.

The J gene is TRBJ2-2, the V gene TRBV10-1; TRBD2 aligns across 10 bases. Trimming removed 1 base from V and 5 bases from J; junction bases left unmatched: 4. The CDR3 length is 16 residues. The V gene's germline CDR1 is WNHNN and CDR2 SYGVQD (reference sequence). CDR3 in amino acids: CASSELLAGDTGELFF. The CDR3 DNA is TGCGCCAGCAGTGAGTTGCTAGCGGGAGATACCGGGGAGCTGTTTTTT.

This chain joins TRBV5-1 and TRBJ1-1; D uncertain. In germline, CDR1 is SGHRS, CDR2 YFSETQ. Trimming took 0 bases from V and 7 from J, leaving 10 bases between them. The CDR3 spans 13 residues. Here the CDR3 DNA reads TGCGCCAGCAGCTTGGCCATTACCGGTGAAGCTTTCTTT. It codes for CASSLAITGEAFF.

The genes are TRBV20-1 and TRBJ1-1; the D is unclear. V was trimmed by 6 bases and J by 0 bases, leaving 5 bases between them. The CDR3 totals 11 residues. Germline-derived CDR1 and CDR2 are DFQATT and SNEGSKA (reference sequence). The CDR3 region has the DNA TGCAGTGCACTGATGAACACTGAAGCTTTCTTT. Translated: CSALMNTEAFF.

The chain couples TRBV18 to TRBJ2-1; 8 nucleotides align to TRBD2. The germline V gene encodes CDR1 KGHSH and CDR2 LQKENI. Trimming removed 3 bases from V and 5 bases from J; junction bases left unmatched: 6. This CDR3 has 15 amino acids. The CDR3 DNA reads TGTGCCAGCTCACCGACTAGCGTTGGCGACAATGAGCAGTTCTTC. Its translation: CASSPTSVGDNEQFF.

The chain employs TRBV11-3 and TRBJ2-7; 7 positions match TRBD2. V was clipped by 4 bases and J by 3 bases; unmatched bases: 9. Germline CDR1 SGHNT, CDR2 YENEEA. This CDR3 has 15 residues. The chain's CDR3 is CASSCEAGSDYEQYF. Here the CDR3 DNA reads TGTGCCAGCAGCTGCGAAGCGGGATCAGACTACGAGCAGTACTTC.

The chain uses TRBV5-1 and TRBJ2-5; 10 bases line up with TRBD2. The CDR3 consists of 15 residues. The junction had 5 bases not matched to a gene; V was cut back by 3 bases and J by 3 bases. Germline CDR1 is SGHRS and CDR2 is YFSETQ. The CDR3 region is CASSSGGTSEETQYF. The CDR3 DNA is TGCGCCAGCAGCTCGGGGGGGACTAGCGAAGAGACCCAGTACTTC.

The chain recombines TRBV29-1 with TRBJ1-1; 7 positions agree with TRBD1. Germline CDR1 is SQVTM and CDR2 is ANQGSEA. The CDR3 consists of 12 residues. The junction had 2 bases not matched to a gene; V was cut back by 7 bases and J by 0 bases. This CDR3 is CSAGQMNTEAFF. The CDR3 DNA sequence: TGCAGCGCGGGACAGATGAACACTGAAGCTTTCTTT.